Below, 24 T cell receptor beta chains from the same sample are listed, as sequenced in a study of blood T cell repertoires in COVID-19 (dated by TCRdb to about 2020). The library was prepared using the immunoSEQ multiplex PCR assay. TCRdb took this table from immuneACCESS and kept in-frame rearrangements with V and J called. Such tables lack part of the clones; where checked against another copy, unresolved V genes explain under half of the gap, and the rest is unexplained. Across this sample there are roughly 230,000 clones, with around 90% seen only once. Clones ranked in the top ten supply roughly 0.79% of the sample. The sequencing sample was made of peripheral blood. These receptors were taken from a man younger than 45 with COVID-19, enrolled during active disease.

This chain uses TRBV6-1 with TRBJ2-4, with D uncertain. Germline CDR1 MNHNS, CDR2 SASEGT. This CDR3 region has 16 residues. Deletions cut 2 bases from V and 0 bases from J, with 11 bases between. CDR3 nucleotide sequence: TGTGCCAGCAGTGAATACTCGAACCAAGCCAAAAACATTCAGTACTTC. This sequence encodes CASSEYSNQAKNIQYF.

In regard to this clone: This specimen includes other DNA sequences encoding the same CDR3. The chain is built from TRBV10-3 and TRBJ1-5; 9 bases line up with TRBD1. V lost 4 bases to trimming and J lost 1 base; unmatched junction nucleotides: 5. Germline-derived CDR1 and CDR2 are ENHRY and SYGVKD. The CDR3 runs to 16 residues. CDR3 amino acids: CAISGTGGLSNQPQHF. Here the CDR3 DNA reads TGTGCCATCAGTGGTACAGGGGGCTTAAGCAATCAGCCCCAGCATTTT.

The V gene is TRBV11-1, the J gene TRBJ1-2; 7 nucleotides match TRBD1. V was clipped by 3 bases and J by 13 bases; unmatched bases: 8. Germline CDR1 SGHAT, CDR2 FQDESV (reference sequence). The CDR3 has 12 amino acids. The CDR3 is CASSLRQGGSTF. The CDR3 DNA reads as TGTGCCAGCAGCTTGAGACAGGGTGGTTCCACCTTC. Looking up the rest from reference TRBV11-1 and TRBJ1-2 gives the full variable domain: EAEVAQSPRYKITEKSQAVAFWCDPISGHATLYWYRQILGQGPELLVQFQDESVVDDSQLPKDRFSAERLKGVDSTLKIQPAELGDSAMYLCASSLRQGGSTFGSGTRLTVV.

The table lists this clone with a count of one. The chain carries TRBV5-1 and TRBJ1-2, with 7 bases fitting TRBD1. CDR1 is SGHRS and CDR2 is YFSETQ in the germline V gene. The CDR3 loop spans 15 amino acids. V was clipped by 3 bases and J by 4 bases; unmatched bases: 9. The CDR3 is CASSSIRGSVYGYTF. DNA of the CDR3: TGCGCCAGCAGCTCGATCAGGGGGTCCGTCTATGGCTACACCTTC.

The chain employs TRBV30 and TRBJ1-1; 7 bases agree with TRBD1. This CDR3 has 15 amino acids. Germline CDR1 GTSNPN, CDR2 SVGIG (reference sequence). The V segment lost 0 bases and the J segment 6 bases; nucleotides outside the gene matches: 10. CDR3 DNA: TGTGCCTGGAGTGTAAGTAGGGGGCGCCGGGCTGAAGCTTTCTTT. It is translated as CAWSVSRGRRAEAFF.

The chain couples TRBV30 to TRBJ1-1, with TRBD1 as a possible D gene (5 bases). Per germline, CDR1 GTSNPN and CDR2 SVGIG (reference sequence). The CDR3 sequence is 14 residues long. V lost 1 base and J lost 3, with 12 bases in between. The CDR3 DNA sequence: TGTGCCTGGAGTGGCGGGGGTTTGGACACTGAAGCTTTCTTT. Translated, it gives CAWSGGGLDTEAFF.

A single count supports this clone. The J gene is TRBJ2-1, the V gene TRBV10-3, with D perhaps TRBD2 (6 bases). The germline V gene has CDR1 ENHRY and CDR2 SYGVKD. This CDR3 has 15 residues. V was shortened by 2 bases and J by 1 base, with 9 bases between the two germline ends. Here the CDR3 DNA reads TGTGCCATCAGTGAGCGGGGGTTATCCTACAATGAGCAGTTCTTC. This encodes CAISERGLSYNEQFF.

The gene calls are TRBV25-1 and TRBJ2-1; 8 bases are shared with TRBD1. V gave up 1 base and J gave up 5 bases; unmatched junction bases: 7. The CDR3 sequence is 16 residues long. Germline CDR1 and CDR2: MGHDK and SYGVNS. This chain's CDR3 is CASSEFGQGAHNEQFF. The DNA of the CDR3 is TGTGCCAGCAGTGAATTCGGGCAGGGGGCGCACAATGAGCAGTTCTTC.

V and J are TRBV5-1 and TRBJ1-1; unclear D gene. The CDR3 extends over 13 amino acids. Trimming left V 0 bases short and J 4 bases short, with 7 bases between. Per germline, CDR1 SGHRS and CDR2 YFSETQ. CDR3 region: CASSLGAGTEAFF. DNA for the CDR3: TGCGCCAGCAGCTTGGGGGCGGGCACTGAAGCTTTCTTT.

A few counts support this clone. The J gene is TRBJ2-5, the V gene TRBV10-3; 7 bases map to TRBD1. In germline, CDR1 is ENHRY, CDR2 SYGVKD. The junction had 4 bases not matched to a gene; V was cut back by 6 bases and J by 3 bases. CDR3 length: 13 amino acids. The CDR3 sequence: CAISPDREETQYF. CDR3 coding DNA: TGTGCCATCAGCCCTGACAGGGAAGAGACCCAGTACTTC.

The chain carries TRBV2 and TRBJ1-2, with TRBD1 identical over 7 bases. The CDR3 is 15 residues long. CDR1 SNHLY and CDR2 FYNNEI come from the germline V gene. V gave up 3 bases and J gave up 9 bases; unmatched junction bases: 13. The CDR3 reads CASSDPRQGGERYTF. The DNA for the CDR3 is TGTGCCAGCAGTGACCCCCGACAGGGTGGGGAACGCTACACCTTC. The variable domain in full, completed from reference TRBV2 and TRBJ1-2, reads EPEVTQTPSHQVTQMGQEVILRCVPISNHLYFYWYRQILGQKVEFLVSFYNNEISEKSEIFDDQFSVERPDGSNFTLKIRSTKLEDSAMYFCASSDPRQGGERYTFGSGTRLTVV.

The chain has TRBV27 and TRBJ2-1, with D hard to call. Germline V lookup: CDR1 MNHEY, CDR2 SMNVEV (reference sequence). CDR3 length: 14 residues. V lost 3 bases and J 6 bases, leaving 12 bases between the germline ends. CDR3 bases: TGTGCCAGCAGTTTTCGTATCGGGTCCAATGAGCAGTTCTTC. It specifies CASSFRIGSNEQFF.

This clone was recorded only once. This sequence joins TRBV14 and TRBJ1-3; D ambiguous. The germline CDR1 and CDR2 sequences are SGHDN and FVKESK. There are 15 residues in the CDR3. Deletions cut 2 bases from V and 2 bases from J, with 10 bases between. This CDR3 reads CASSQTQFAGNTIYF. CDR3 nucleotide sequence: TGTGCCAGCAGCCAAACACAGTTCGCTGGAAACACCATATATTTT.

The sample holds a few counts of this clone. The chain has TRBV21-1 and TRBJ1-2. TRBV21-1 is a known pseudogene. This CDR3 comprises 15 residues. CDR3 in DNA: TGTGCCAGCAGCAAAGGAGAGGGAAGGAGCTATGGCTACACCTTC. It specifies CASSKGEGRSYGYTF.

About this clone: The same CDR3 is also encoded by other DNA sequences in this sample. V is TRBV18 and J is TRBJ1-1; possible D gene TRBD1, 5 bases. CDR1 is KGHSH and CDR2 is LQKENI in the germline V gene. CDR3 length equals 13 residues. V was shortened by 3 bases and J by 1 base, with 6 bases between the two germline ends. The CDR3 coding sequence is TGTGCCAGCTCACCGGGGCAGAACACTGAAGCTTTCTTT. This sequence encodes CASSPGQNTEAFF.

The chain joins TRBV5-1 to TRBJ2-1, with 8 bases aligning to TRBD2. Germline CDR1 SGHRS, CDR2 YFSETQ. The CDR3 is made up of 15 amino acids. Losses at the gene ends were 0 bases for V and 4 bases for J; bases not matched to a gene: 3. The CDR3, as DNA: TGCGCCAGCAGCTTGGCGGTAGCGGGGTACAATGAGCAGTTCTTC. Amino acid sequence: CASSLAVAGYNEQFF.

The chain carries TRBV7-2 and TRBJ1-1, with 10 bases aligning to TRBD1. The J segment lost 5 bases and the V segment lost 5 bases, leaving 2 bases of the junction unmatched. Per germline, CDR1 SGHTA and CDR2 FQGNSA. There are 13 residues in the CDR3. CDR3 loop: CASSTGQGTEAFF. For the CDR3, the DNA is TGTGCCAGCAGCACGGGACAGGGGACTGAAGCTTTCTTT.

V usage is TRBV3-1 (or the pseudogene TRBV3-2) and J usage is TRBJ2-2, with D perhaps TRBD2 (6 bases). Germline-derived CDR1 and CDR2 are LGHDT and YNNKEL (reference sequence). Trimming stripped 9 bases from V and 3 bases from J, with 14 bases between. This CDR3 comprises 14 residues. CDR3 region: CASTTSSDTGELFF. DNA for the CDR3: TGTGCCAGTACCACTAGCTCAGACACCGGGGAGCTGTTTTTT.

The rearrangement uses TRBV12-3 or TRBV12-4 and TRBJ1-2; D not certain. The CDR3 is made up of 13 amino acids. Between the trimmed V and J ends, which lost 11 bases and 7 bases, there was a span of 20 bases. The CDR3 nucleotides are TGTGCCTGTAACCCCACCGGAGATACTGGCTACACCTTC. It is translated as CACNPTGDTGYTF.

V is TRBV10-3 and J is TRBJ1-1, with 9 bases fitting TRBD1. The CDR3 is 14 residues long. Germline assignment: CDR1 ENHRY and CDR2 SYGVKD. The CDR3 DNA sequence: TGTGCGCGGGACAGGGTCCGCGGTAACCCTGAAGCTTTCTTT. This translates into CARDRVRGNPEAFF.

The V and J genes are TRBV27 and TRBJ1-2, with no clear D. From germline, CDR1 is MNHEY and CDR2 SMNVEV (reference sequence). Trimming stripped 6 bases from V and 4 bases from J, with 18 bases between. This CDR3 comprises 15 residues. CDR3 sequence reads: CASSPSGQASYGYTF. CDR3 sequence (DNA): TGTGCCAGCAGCCCCTCCGGTCAGGCCTCCTATGGCTACACCTTC.

The genes are TRBV28 and TRBJ2-7; D uncertain. The CDR3 contains 12 residues. V was cut by 3 bases and J by 4 bases, with 7 bases left in between. Germline loops: CDR1 MDHEN, CDR2 SYDVKM. This chain's CDR3 is CASSFKQYEQYF. CDR3 DNA sequence: TGTGCCAGCAGTTTTAAACAGTACGAGCAGTACTTC.

This chain uses TRBV13 with TRBJ2-7, with 9 bases lining up with TRBD1. Germline V lookup: CDR1 PRHDT, CDR2 FYEKMQ (reference sequence). CDR3 size: 17 residues. V was clipped by 5 bases and J by 0 bases; unmatched bases: 11. The CDR3 is CASSSRQGGHSSYEQYF. The CDR3 DNA follows: TGTGCCAGCAGCAGCCGACAGGGGGGACATAGCTCCTACGAGCAGTACTTC.

The chain combines TRBV18 with TRBJ2-2; TRBD1 agrees at 9 bases. Trimming cost V 4 bases and J 0 bases; bases outside gene matches: 3. The CDR3 is 16 amino acids. The germline CDR1 and CDR2 sequences are KGHSH and LQKENI. Written as DNA, the CDR3 is TGTGCCAGCTCACGGACAGGGGCCTCGAACACCGGGGAGCTGTTTTTT. It translates to CASSRTGASNTGELFF.